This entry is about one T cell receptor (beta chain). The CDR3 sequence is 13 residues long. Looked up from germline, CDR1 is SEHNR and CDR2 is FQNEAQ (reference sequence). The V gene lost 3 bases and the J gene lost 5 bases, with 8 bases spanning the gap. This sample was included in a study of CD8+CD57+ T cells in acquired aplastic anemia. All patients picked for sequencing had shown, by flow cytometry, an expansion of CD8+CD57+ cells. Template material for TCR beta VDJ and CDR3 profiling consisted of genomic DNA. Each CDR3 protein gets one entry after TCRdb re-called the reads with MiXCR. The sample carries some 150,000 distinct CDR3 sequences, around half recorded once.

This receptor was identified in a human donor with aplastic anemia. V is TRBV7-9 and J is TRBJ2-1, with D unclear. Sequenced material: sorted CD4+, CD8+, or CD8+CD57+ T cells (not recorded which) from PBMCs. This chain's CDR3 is CASSLGRNNEQFF. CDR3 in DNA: TGTGCCAGCAGCTTGGGAAGGAACAATGAGCAGTTCTTC.